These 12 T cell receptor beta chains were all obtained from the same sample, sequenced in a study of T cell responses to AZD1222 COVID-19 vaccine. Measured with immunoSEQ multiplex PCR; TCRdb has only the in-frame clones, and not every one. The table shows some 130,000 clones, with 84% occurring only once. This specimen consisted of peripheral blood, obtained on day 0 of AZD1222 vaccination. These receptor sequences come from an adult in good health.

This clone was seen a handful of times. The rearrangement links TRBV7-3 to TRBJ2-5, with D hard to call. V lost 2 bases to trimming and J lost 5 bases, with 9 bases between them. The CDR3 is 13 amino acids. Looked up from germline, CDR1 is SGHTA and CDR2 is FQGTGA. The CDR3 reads CASSLGSKETQYF. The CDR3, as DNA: TGTGCCAGCAGCTTAGGTTCGAAGGAGACCCAGTACTTC.

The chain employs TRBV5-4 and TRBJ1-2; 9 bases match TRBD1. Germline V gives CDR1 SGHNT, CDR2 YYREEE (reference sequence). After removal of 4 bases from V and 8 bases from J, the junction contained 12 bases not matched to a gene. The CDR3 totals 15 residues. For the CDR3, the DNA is TGTGCCAGCAGCACCGAAAGAACAGGGGGCGAGGGCTACACCTTC. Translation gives CASSTERTGGEGYTF. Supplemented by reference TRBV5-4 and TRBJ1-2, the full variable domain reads ETGVTQSPTHLIKTRGQQVTLRCSSQSGHNTVSWYQQALGQGPQFIFQYYREEENGRGNFPPRFSGLQFPNYSSELNVNALELDDSALYLCASSTERTGGEGYTFGSGTRLTVV.

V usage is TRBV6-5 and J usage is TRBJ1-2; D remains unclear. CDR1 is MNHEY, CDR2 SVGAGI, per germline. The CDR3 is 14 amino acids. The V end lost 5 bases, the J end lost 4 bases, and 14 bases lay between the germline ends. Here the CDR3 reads CASSPGEAVYGYTF. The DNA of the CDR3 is TGTGCCAGCAGTCCCGGGGAAGCTGTCTATGGCTACACCTTC.

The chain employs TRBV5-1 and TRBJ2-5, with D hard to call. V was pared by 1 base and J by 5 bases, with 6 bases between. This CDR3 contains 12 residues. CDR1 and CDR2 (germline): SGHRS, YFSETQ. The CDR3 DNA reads TGCGCCAGCAGCTTGAAAGGGGAGACCCAGTACTTC. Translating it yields CASSLKGETQYF.

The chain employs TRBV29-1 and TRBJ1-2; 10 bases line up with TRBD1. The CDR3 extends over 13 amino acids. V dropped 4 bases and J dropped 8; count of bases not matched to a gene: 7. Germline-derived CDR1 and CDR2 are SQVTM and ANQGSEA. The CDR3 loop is CSVASGQGNGYTF. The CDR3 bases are TGCAGCGTTGCCTCGGGACAGGGGAACGGCTACACCTTC.

The CDR3 sequence: CASSRNGETQYF. The CDR3 nucleotides read TGTGCCAGCAGTCGAAACGGAGAGACCCAGTACTTC. The chain recombines TRBV6-5 with TRBJ2-5; the D is unclear. Germline-derived CDR1 and CDR2 are MNHEY and SVGAGI. Trimming pared 5 bases from V and 4 bases from J, leaving 8 bases between. The CDR3 spans 12 residues.

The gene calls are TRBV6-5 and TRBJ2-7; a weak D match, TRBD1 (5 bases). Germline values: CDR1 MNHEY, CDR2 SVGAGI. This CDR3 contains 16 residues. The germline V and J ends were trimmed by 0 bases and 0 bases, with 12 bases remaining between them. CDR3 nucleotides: TGTGCCAGCAGTTACTCGAAAGGGGTGAGCTCCTACGAGCAGTACTTC. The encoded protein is CASSYSKGVSSYEQYF.

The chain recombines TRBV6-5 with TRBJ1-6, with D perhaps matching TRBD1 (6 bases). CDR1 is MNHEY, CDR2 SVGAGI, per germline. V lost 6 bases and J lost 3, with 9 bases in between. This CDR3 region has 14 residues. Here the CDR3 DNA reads TGTGCCAGCAGCCGGGACATCTATAATTCACCCCTCCACTTT. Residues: CASSRDIYNSPLHF.

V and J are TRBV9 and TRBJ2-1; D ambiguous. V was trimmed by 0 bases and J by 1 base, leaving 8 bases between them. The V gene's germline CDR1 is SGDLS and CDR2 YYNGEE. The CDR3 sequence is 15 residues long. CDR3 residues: CASSVAGGSYNEQFF. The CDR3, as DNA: TGTGCCAGCAGCGTAGCGGGTGGATCCTACAATGAGCAGTTCTTC.

CDR3 in amino acids: CASSSEILGTEAFF. The CDR3 DNA reads TGCGCCAGCAGCTCAGAGATCCTAGGAACTGAAGCTTTCTTT. The V gene is TRBV5-1, the J gene TRBJ1-1; D uncertain. CDR1 is SGHRS, CDR2 YFSETQ, per germline. The CDR3 is 14 amino acids. The ends were cut back, 3 bases at V and 5 bases at J, with 14 bases in the middle.

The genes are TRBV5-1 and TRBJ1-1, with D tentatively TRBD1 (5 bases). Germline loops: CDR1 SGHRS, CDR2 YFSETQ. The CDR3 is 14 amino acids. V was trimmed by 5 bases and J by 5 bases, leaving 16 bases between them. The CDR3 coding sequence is TGCGCCAGCAGTCCAAGGGAGGGGTGGACTGAAGCTTTCTTT. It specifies CASSPREGWTEAFF.

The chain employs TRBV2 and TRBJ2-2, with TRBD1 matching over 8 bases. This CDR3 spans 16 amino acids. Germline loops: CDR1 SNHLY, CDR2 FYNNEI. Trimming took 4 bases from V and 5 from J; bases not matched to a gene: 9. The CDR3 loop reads CASSVRRTGSTGELFF. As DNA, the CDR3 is TGTGCCAGCAGTGTTCGCAGGACAGGGAGTACCGGGGAGCTGTTTTTT.